One sample yielded the 24 T cell receptor beta chains listed below, sequenced in a study of cytomegalovirus exposure and HLA in healthy donors (dated by TCRdb to 2016 to 2017). Library generation was performed with the immunoSEQ multiplex PCR assay. The multiplex PCR relied on a mix of 60 forward primers for TCR Vbeta segments and 13 reverse primers for TCR Jbeta segments. TCRdb obtained this table from immuneACCESS and retained in-frame rearrangements with V and J assigned. These tables miss some clones; where compared with another copy, unresolved V genes account for less than half of the shortfall, and the remainder is unexplained. This sample holds roughly 190,000 clones; around 83% were observed only once. The ten biggest clones cover more than 8.5% of the sample. Sequenced: PBMCs. The receptors were gathered from a woman in her forties or fifties in good health and CMV-seropositive.

This clone appeared a few times. The gene calls are TRBV7-3 and TRBJ1-4; unclear D gene. Germline CDR1 reads SGHTA; CDR2 reads FQGTGA. The V gene lost 3 bases and the J gene lost 8 bases, with 10 bases spanning the gap. The CDR3 is 13 residues long. For the CDR3, the DNA is TGTGCCAGCAGCTTGCTTAGCGGGGAAAAACTGTTTTTT. As protein: CASSLLSGEKLFF.

This clone was detected only once. The V and J genes are TRBV29-1 and TRBJ1-1; D is undetermined. The CDR3 has 12 residues. Germline CDR1 and CDR2: SQVTM and ANQGSEA. V was shortened by 7 bases and J by 1 base, with 10 bases between the two germline ends. The CDR3 is CSGLHRNTEAFF. In nucleotides, the CDR3 is TGCAGCGGCCTCCACAGGAACACTGAAGCTTTCTTT.

The chain recombines TRBV6-7 with TRBJ2-5; 16 bases map to TRBD2. TRBV6-7 qualifies as an ORF whose function is uncertain. The CDR3 is 18 residues long. Unmatched junction bases numbered 10, after V lost 4 bases and J lost 5 bases. The CDR3 DNA sequence: TGTGCCAGCAGTTCTTCCACGGGGACTAGCGGGGGGGCCGAGACCCAGTACTTC. Amino acid sequence: CASSSSTGTSGGAETQYF.

The V call is TRBV4-1, the J call TRBJ2-1; weak D call: TRBD1 (7 bases). V lost 3 bases and J lost 0, with 12 bases in between. The CDR3 contains 16 residues. Germline CDR1 is MGHRA and CDR2 is YSYEKL. CDR3 amino acids: CASSHRRGASYNEQFF. In DNA form, the CDR3 reads TGCGCCAGCAGCCACCGCAGGGGGGCCTCCTACAATGAGCAGTTCTTC.

The V call is TRBV9, the J call TRBJ2-5; 8 nucleotides agree with TRBD1. J lost 6 bases, V lost 0 bases, and 4 bases had no gene match. This CDR3 comprises 14 residues. Germline V CDR1 and CDR2: SGDLS, YYNGEE. The CDR3 nucleotides are TGTGCCAGCAGCGTAGCAGGGGGCGGAAAGACCCAGTACTTC. Amino acid sequence: CASSVAGGGKTQYF.

The chain carries TRBV6-4 and TRBJ1-1; no firm D call. V was pared by 4 bases and J by 6 bases, with 15 bases between. Germline CDR1 is MRHNA and CDR2 is SNTAGT. The CDR3 is 14 amino acids. The CDR3 reads CASSARSGGPEAFF. In nucleotides, the CDR3 is TGTGCCAGCAGTGCCAGGAGTGGAGGTCCTGAAGCTTTCTTT.

CDR3 DNA sequence: TGTGCCAGCAGCTTAACAGTCGTTTACGAGCAGTACTTC. Protein product: CASSLTVVYEQYF. The rearrangement joins TRBV7-2 to TRBJ2-7; D not resolved. Trimming removed 2 bases from V and 4 bases from J, with 9 bases in between. This CDR3 spans 13 amino acids. Germline CDR1 SGHTA, CDR2 FQGNSA.

This chain uses TRBV6-5 with TRBJ2-7; maybe TRBD2 (5 bases). The CDR3 has 13 amino acids. Germline V gene data show CDR1 as MNHEY and CDR2 as SVGAGI. V lost 2 bases, J lost 4 bases, and 9 bases lay in between. DNA for the CDR3: TGTGCCAGCAGTTACGACGGGAAGTACGAGCAGTACTTC. Its translation: CASSYDGKYEQYF.

The gene calls are TRBV7-8 and TRBJ1-2; 8 nucleotides match TRBD1. The germline V gene has CDR1 SGHVS and CDR2 FQNEAQ. This CDR3 spans 15 amino acids. The J segment lost 6 bases and the V segment lost 1 base, leaving 7 bases of the junction unmatched. The CDR3 reads CASSLEWMGQDGYTF. The CDR3 bases are TGTGCCAGCAGCTTAGAGTGGATGGGACAGGATGGCTACACCTTC.

This chain links TRBV27 with TRBJ1-5; no clear D gene. CDR3 length: 15 residues. V was trimmed by 6 bases and J by 0 bases, leaving 12 bases between them. From germline, CDR1 is MNHEY and CDR2 SMNVEV (reference sequence). As DNA, the CDR3 is TGTGCCAGCAGACCGTCGACTATTAGCAATCAGCCCCAGCATTTT. It yields the protein CASRPSTISNQPQHF.

CDR3 nucleotide sequence: TGTGCCAGCCTTACCCCGGCGGGGACCCAGTACTTC. Its translation: CASLTPAGTQYF. V and J are TRBV2 and TRBJ2-5, with D possibly being TRBD2 (5 bases). CDR1 SNHLY and CDR2 FYNNEI come from the germline V gene. The length of the CDR3 is 12 residues. The V end was cut by 8 bases, the J end by 7 bases, with 14 bases between. The entire variable domain, with the rest obtained from reference TRBV2 and TRBJ2-5, is as follows: EPEVTQTPSHQVTQMGQEVILRCVPISNHLYFYWYRQILGQKVEFLVSFYNNEISEKSEIFDDQFSVERPDGSNFTLKIRSTKLEDSAMYFCASLTPAGTQYFGPGTRLLVL.

This chain links TRBV10-2 with TRBJ1-6; TRBD1 matches at 7 bases. Per the germline V gene, CDR1 is WSHSY and CDR2 is SAAADI. The CDR3 sequence is 17 residues long. Unmatched junction bases numbered 21, after V lost 10 bases and J lost 9 bases. The DNA of the CDR3 is TGCGCCACCACGACTTCCCGACAGGGACCTGCGGTTTCACCCCTCCACTTT. Residues: CATTTSRQGPAVSPLHF.

The V and J genes are TRBV19 and TRBJ1-1; D gene uncertain. Per the germline V gene, CDR1 is LNHDA and CDR2 is SQIVND (reference sequence). The CDR3 totals 13 residues. Trimming left V 4 bases short and J 0 bases short, with 6 bases between. The chain's CDR3 is CASSTNLNTEAFF. Here the CDR3 DNA reads TGTGCCAGTAGTACAAATTTGAACACTGAAGCTTTCTTT.

This chain connects TRBV25-1 to TRBJ2-6; weak D call: TRBD2 (5 bases). The CDR3 runs 15 residues. V was pared by 3 bases and J by 0 bases, with 6 bases between. Germline CDR1 and CDR2: MGHDK and SYGVNS. The CDR3 coding sequence is TGTGCCAGCAGTGACCGGGGCTCTGGGGCCAACGTCCTGACTTTC. It codes for CASSDRGSGANVLTF.

The chain combines TRBV7-8 with TRBJ1-5; D uncertain. The CDR3 is made up of 16 amino acids. V dropped 1 base and J dropped 7 bases, with 17 bases sitting between them. Per the germline V gene, CDR1 is SGHVS and CDR2 is FQNEAQ. The CDR3 loop reads CASSLDSAGKWQPQHF. For the CDR3, the DNA is TGTGCCAGCAGCTTAGATTCCGCGGGGAAATGGCAGCCCCAGCATTTT.

The genes are TRBV4-3 and TRBJ2-1, with TRBD2 matching 14 bases. CDR3 length equals 15 residues. V lost 4 bases, J lost 12 bases, and 8 bases stayed unmatched. In germline, CDR1 is LGHNA, CDR2 YSLEER. DNA for the CDR3: TGCGCCAGCAGCCGGGGGACTAGCGGGGGAGGGGGGCAGTTCTTC. This sequence encodes CASSRGTSGGGGQFF.

This chain links TRBV7-2 with TRBJ2-3; 7 bases agree with TRBD2. This CDR3 contains 16 residues. Germline loops: CDR1 SGHTA, CDR2 FQGNSA. Trimming removed 3 bases from V and 0 bases from J; junction bases left unmatched: 6. The CDR3 nucleotides are TGTGCCAGCAGCTTGGGGGGGGGATATAGCACAGATACGCAGTATTTT. Translated: CASSLGGGYSTDTQYF.

The chain uses TRBV10-1 and TRBJ1-1; D unresolved. CDR1 and CDR2 from the germline V gene are WNHNN and SYGVQD (reference sequence). This CDR3 contains 14 residues. Trimming took 5 bases from V and 5 from J, leaving 15 bases between them. The CDR3 reads CASSCLSGGTEAFF. DNA of the CDR3: TGCGCCAGCAGTTGTTTATCAGGAGGAACTGAAGCTTTCTTT.

The genes are TRBV30 and TRBJ1-5; a weak D match, TRBD1 (5 bases). V lost 2 bases and J 6 bases, leaving 11 bases between the germline ends. In germline, CDR1 is GTSNPN, CDR2 SVGIG (reference sequence). The length of the CDR3 is 13 residues. DNA of the CDR3: TGTGCCTGGAGTCCAGGGTTTCTTCAGCCCCAGCATTTT. This translates into CAWSPGFLQPQHF.

The CDR3 DNA is TGCGCCAGCAGCTGGACAGCTGATTCCTCCTACGAGCAGTACTTC. Its translation: CASSWTADSSYEQYF. The chain carries TRBV5-1 and TRBJ2-7; D perhaps matches TRBD1 (6 bases). The CDR3 runs 15 residues. Trimming removed 3 bases from V and 0 bases from J, with 13 bases in between. Germline loops: CDR1 SGHRS, CDR2 YFSETQ.

The chain has TRBV27 and TRBJ1-6, with D hard to call. CDR1 and CDR2 from the germline V gene are MNHEY and SMNVEV (reference sequence). This CDR3 comprises 14 residues. V was pared by 3 bases and J by 11 bases, with 14 bases between. The CDR3 is CASSFAPGQTPLHF. Written as DNA, the CDR3 is TGTGCCAGCAGTTTTGCTCCTGGGCAAACACCCCTCCACTTT.

V and J are TRBV4-1 and TRBJ1-1, with D unclear. The CDR3 is 14 amino acids. V lost 0 bases, J lost 5 bases, and 10 bases lay in between. CDR1 is MGHRA and CDR2 is YSYEKL in the germline V gene. CDR3 loop: CASSQDREETEAFF. The CDR3 DNA is TGCGCCAGCAGCCAAGATAGGGAGGAAACTGAAGCTTTCTTT.

This clone came up a few times. The chain uses TRBV28 and TRBJ1-2; 8 bases map to TRBD1. Looked up from germline, CDR1 is MDHEN and CDR2 is SYDVKM. The J segment lost 4 bases and the V segment lost 5 bases, leaving 3 bases of the junction unmatched. The CDR3 consists of 13 residues. The DNA for the CDR3 is TGTGCCAGCAGTCCAGGGGGCGGCTATGGCTACACCTTC. Translating it yields CASSPGGGYGYTF.

The table lists this clone with a count of one. The chain carries TRBV9 and TRBJ1-2; 8 nucleotides agree with TRBD1. V was pared by 3 bases and J by 8 bases, with 6 bases of the junction left unmatched. The CDR3 contains 13 residues. CDR1 and CDR2 from the germline V gene are SGDLS and YYNGEE. The DNA of the CDR3 is TGTGCCAGCAGCGCCGGACAGGGTATCGGCTACACCTTC. Protein: CASSAGQGIGYTF.